This T cell receptor (beta chain) was observed in a study of cytomegalovirus exposure and HLA in healthy donors. Study observations and caveats: Several of the most significant clusters appeared linked to common viral pathogens, based on a later analysis.

In regard to this clone: The antigen is not known.

PCR employed 60 Vbeta and 13 Jbeta primers. The assay was immunoSEQ multiplex PCR, and TCRdb's table has in-frame clones only and misses some. This sample has 130,000 or so clones, with over 65% found just once. The clonotype was recovered from a young man in good health and CMV-seropositive. Sequencing was done on a sample of PBMCs.

CDR3 amino acids: CASSPRAGGFYNEQFF. CDR3 bases: TGTGCCAGCAGCCCCCGGGCAGGGGGTTTCTACAATGAGCAGTTCTTC. The rearrangement uses TRBV7-9 and TRBJ2-1, with 7 bases that match TRBD1. Germline values: CDR1 SEHNR, CDR2 FQNEAQ (reference sequence). V gave up 5 bases and J gave up 3 bases; unmatched junction bases: 10. The CDR3 runs to 16 residues.